This entry describes one T cell receptor (beta chain). In the original workflow: Nucleated cell number was recorded as an estimate derived from reference gene primer amplification. Clones were sequenced by immunoSEQ multiplex PCR, and TCRdb holds only the in-frame ones, with some missing. The V and J calls and clone size are taken from that table; D and trimming were inferred from the DNA. The profile shows tens of thousands of clones, around 83% of them singletons. The source of the sample is a study of blood T cell repertoires in COVID-19. Study-level information: Material from acute and convalescent COVID-19 was sourced from the United States, Italy and Spain.

Trimming at V came to 0 bases and at J to 0 bases, leaving 1 base not matched to a gene. Germline-derived CDR1 and CDR2 are SGHTA and FQGTGA. This CDR3 has 15 amino acids. Sequencing was performed on peripheral blood. The V and J genes are TRBV7-3 and TRBJ1-1, with 7 bases fitting TRBD1. This sequence was found in a man older than 75 with acute or convalescent COVID-19. The CDR3, as DNA: TGTGCCAGCAGCTTAACTGGGACAGTGAACACTGAAGCTTTCTTT. Translation gives CASSLTGTVNTEAFF.